The 30 T cell receptor beta chains below all came from one sample that was sequenced in a study of graft-versus-host responses after intestinal transplantation. Their antigens remain unidentified. Assay used: immunoSEQ multiplex PCR; TCRdb lists only in-frame clones, some missing. The sample contains around 110,000 clones, 90% of which appear only once. Specimen: unstimulated CD4+ T cells sorted from spleen or lymph node cells, collected before intestinal transplant. Every receptor here comes from a human donor who received an intestinal transplant.

The rearrangement links TRBV15 to TRBJ2-5, with TRBD2 as a possible D gene (7 bases). The CDR3 contains 17 residues. Germline CDR1 is LNHNV and CDR2 is YYDKDF (reference sequence). The V and J ends lost 2 bases and 2 bases respectively, with 18 bases between them. The DNA for the CDR3 is TGTGCCACCAGCAGACAGGGGAGAGCGGGGACACAAGAGACCCAGTACTTC. Protein: CATSRQGRAGTQETQYF.

J is TRBJ1-2 and V is TRBV21-1; the table's D call, TRBD1, has no DNA check behind it. TRBV21-1 is a pseudogene. The CDR3 consists of 16 residues. The CDR3 DNA reads TGTGCCAGCAGCAAAGTGGGACAGGGTAAGTTGGGTGGCTACACCTTC. Protein sequence: CASSKVGQGKLGGYTF.

The V and J genes are TRBV27 and TRBJ1-2; the D gene is possibly TRBD1 (5 bases). The length of the CDR3 is 15 residues. V was pared by 6 bases and J by 0 bases, with 14 bases between. Germline assignment: CDR1 MNHEY and CDR2 SMNVEV (reference sequence). CDR3 protein: CASSPIDRPNYGYTF. In nucleotides, the CDR3 is TGTGCCAGCAGCCCAATCGACAGACCTAACTATGGCTACACCTTC.

The chain has TRBV6-6 and TRBJ2-3, with 9 bases matching TRBD2. The CDR3 consists of 14 residues. Trimming took 6 bases from V and 1 from J; bases not matched to a gene: 2. The germline gives CDR1 MNHNY, CDR2 SVGAGI (reference sequence). The CDR3 region is CASRSSGGTDTQYF. The CDR3 nucleotides read TGTGCCAGCAGGTCTAGCGGGGGCACAGATACGCAGTATTTT.

The chain couples TRBV6-5 to TRBJ2-5; 8 nucleotides line up with TRBD2. CDR3 size: 16 residues. CDR1 and CDR2 from the germline V gene are MNHEY and SVGAGI. V lost 4 bases to trimming and J lost 5 bases; unmatched junction nucleotides: 12. The CDR3 DNA sequence: TGTGCCAGCAGTTCCAATAGCGGGGCCCCGCGGGAGACCCAGTACTTC. Translated: CASSSNSGAPRETQYF.

CDR3 in DNA: TGTGCCAGCAGCTTGGAGGGACAGGGCTACAATGAGCAGTTCTTC. This encodes CASSLEGQGYNEQFF. The rearrangement links TRBV11-3 to TRBJ2-1; 9 nucleotides align to TRBD1. V shed 3 bases and J 3 bases; nucleotides not matched to a gene: 3. This CDR3 has 15 amino acids. The germline V gene has CDR1 SGHNT and CDR2 YENEEA.

The rearrangement links TRBV10-2 to TRBJ2-3; maybe TRBD1 (6 bases). V was cut by 2 bases and J by 5 bases, with 11 bases left in between. The CDR3 runs to 14 residues. Germline CDR1 reads WSHSY; CDR2 reads SAAADI. The CDR3, as DNA: TGCGCCAGCAGTGAGGCAGGGGTTAAAGATACGCAGTATTTT. Encoded protein: CASSEAGVKDTQYF.

The chain joins TRBV19 to TRBJ1-2, with 9 bases that match TRBD1. This CDR3 has 14 amino acids. Trimming at V came to 5 bases and at J to 8 bases, leaving 9 bases not matched to a gene. In germline, CDR1 is LNHDA, CDR2 SQIVND (reference sequence). The CDR3 sequence: CASSVNRGQRGYTF. CDR3 DNA: TGTGCCAGTAGTGTCAACAGGGGGCAACGCGGCTACACCTTC.

The V call is TRBV6-6, the J call TRBJ1-2, with D unresolved. V lost 5 bases and J 0 bases, leaving 10 bases between the germline ends. This CDR3 is 14 amino acids long. Looked up from germline, CDR1 is MNHNY and CDR2 is SVGAGI (reference sequence). CDR3 residues: CASSGLGANYGYTF. Here the CDR3 DNA reads TGTGCCAGCAGTGGACTCGGCGCTAACTATGGCTACACCTTC.

This rearrangement joins TRBV19 to TRBJ1-4; D unresolved. The CDR3 extends over 17 amino acids. Looked up from germline, CDR1 is LNHDA and CDR2 is SQIVND (reference sequence). Trimming cost V 3 bases and J 4 bases, with 18 bases left between them. The DNA for the CDR3 is TGTGCCAGTAGTATTATCCCCCTCGGGGATATTAATGAAAAACTGTTTTTT. Protein: CASSIIPLGDINEKLFF.

The chain has TRBV5-4 and TRBJ2-7; perhaps TRBD2 as D (6 bases). The length of the CDR3 is 13 residues. The V end was cut by 0 bases, the J end by 7 bases, with 11 bases between. CDR1 is SGHNT and CDR2 is YYREEE in the germline V gene (reference sequence). In DNA, the CDR3 is TGTGCCAGCAGCTTGGCTTCAGGGAGGGAGCAGTACTTC. Residues: CASSLASGREQYF.

V usage is TRBV14 and J usage is TRBJ2-7; 8 bases line up with TRBD2. The V gene end was trimmed by 4 bases and the J gene end by 0 bases; junction bases not matched to a gene: 5. The CDR3 totals 15 residues. Germline V gene sequence: CDR1 SGHDN, CDR2 FVKESK. CDR3 sequence reads: CASSPQAGASYEQYF. The CDR3 DNA follows: TGTGCCAGCAGCCCACAAGCGGGGGCCTCCTACGAGCAGTACTTC.

This chain uses TRBV29-1 with TRBJ1-2; perhaps TRBD1 as D (5 bases). CDR1 and CDR2 from the germline V gene are SQVTM and ANQGSEA. The CDR3 runs to 13 residues. Trimming pared 0 bases from V and 3 bases from J, leaving 8 bases between. The CDR3 DNA is TGCAGCGTTGAAGATGACAGTTACTATGGCTACACCTTC. Translation: CSVEDDSYYGYTF.

The chain uses TRBV6-5 and TRBJ2-5, with D perhaps TRBD2 (7 bases). Per germline, CDR1 MNHEY and CDR2 SVGAGI. V was shortened by 6 bases and J by 3 bases, with 14 bases between the two germline ends. The CDR3 loop spans 14 amino acids. CDR3 DNA: TGTGCCAGCAGCTGGGGAGGGGGGAAAGAGACCCAGTACTTC. It codes for CASSWGGGKETQYF.

J is TRBJ1-2 and V is TRBV28, with D maybe TRBD1 (5 bases). The CDR3 extends over 14 amino acids. V lost 5 bases and J 7 bases, leaving 17 bases between the germline ends. Germline CDR1 and CDR2: MDHEN and SYDVKM. The CDR3 DNA follows: TGTGCCAGCAGTCCATCAGGACCCCAGGGTGGCTACACCTTC. Its protein is CASSPSGPQGGYTF.

This chain connects TRBV27 to TRBJ1-6, with 9 bases identical to TRBD1. Germline V gives CDR1 MNHEY, CDR2 SMNVEV (reference sequence). Germline trimming cut 5 bases from V and 13 bases from J; bases unmatched to any gene: 9. The CDR3 sequence is 14 residues long. This chain's CDR3 is CASSLRDRAWPLHF. CDR3 DNA sequence: TGTGCCAGCAGTCTCCGGGACAGGGCTTGGCCCCTCCACTTT.

The chain couples TRBV7-2 to TRBJ1-2; maybe TRBD1 (6 bases). Trimming shortened V by 5 bases and J by 2 bases, and 9 bases separated the two germline ends. The CDR3 is 13 residues long. Per the germline V gene, CDR1 is SGHTA and CDR2 is FQGNSA. The CDR3 here is CASSRQGNYGYTF. In nucleotides, the CDR3 is TGTGCCAGCAGCCGTCAGGGGAACTATGGCTACACCTTC.

J is TRBJ2-7 and V is TRBV5-5, with 8 bases fitting TRBD1. This CDR3 spans 16 amino acids. V lost 4 bases to trimming and J lost 2 bases; unmatched junction nucleotides: 11. CDR1 and CDR2 (germline): SGHKS, YYEKEE (reference sequence). CDR3 bases: TGTGCCAGCAGCGGCACAGGGGGATCGACCCCCTACGAGCAGTACTTC. Its translation: CASSGTGGSTPYEQYF.

This clone was observed a handful of times. The V gene is TRBV6-5, the J gene TRBJ2-7, with unresolved D. Germline CDR1 and CDR2: MNHEY and SVGAGI. The V end was cut by 4 bases, the J end by 3 bases, with 4 bases between. This CDR3 comprises 11 residues. For the CDR3, the DNA is TGTGCCAGCAGTTTAAACTACGAGCAGTACTTC. Its translation is CASSLNYEQYF.

The chain combines TRBV7-9 with TRBJ2-1, with D perhaps matching TRBD1 (6 bases). The germline V and J ends were trimmed by 5 bases and 9 bases, with 20 bases remaining between them. Germline lookup yields CDR1 SEHNR and CDR2 FQNEAQ (reference sequence). The CDR3 covers 15 residues. The CDR3 here is CASSPMGVGHGEQFF. The DNA of the CDR3 is TGTGCCAGCAGCCCAATGGGTGTGGGACACGGTGAGCAGTTCTTC.

V is TRBV5-6 and J is TRBJ2-5; possibly TRBD1 for D (6 bases). The CDR3 consists of 12 residues. The germline V gene has CDR1 SGHDT and CDR2 YYEEEE. The ends were cut back, 2 bases at V and 4 bases at J, with 6 bases in the middle. The CDR3 spells CASSLQGETQYF. Written as DNA, the CDR3 is TGTGCCAGCAGCTTACAGGGAGAGACCCAGTACTTC. The whole variable domain, filled in from reference TRBV5-6 and TRBJ2-5, reads DAGVTQSPTHLIKTRGQQVTLRCSPKSGHDTVSWYQQALGQGPQFIFQYYEEEERQRGNFPDRFSGHQFPNYSSELNVNALLLGDSALYLCASSLQGETQYFGPGTRLLVL.

This chain links TRBV19 with TRBJ2-6; D remains unclear. The CDR3 has 17 residues. Trimming took off 2 bases at V and 0 bases at J, with 11 bases between the two ends. From germline, CDR1 is LNHDA and CDR2 SQIVND (reference sequence). CDR3 nucleotide sequence: TGTGCCAGTAGTATAAATAGCCTTTCCTCTGGGGCCAACGTCCTGACTTTC. Residues: CASSINSLSSGANVLTF.

The table lists this clone with a count of one. The chain is built from TRBV18 and TRBJ2-7; TRBD1 is a possible D gene (5 bases). Between the trimmed V and J ends, which lost 3 bases and 2 bases, there was a span of 8 bases. The CDR3 consists of 13 residues. Germline V gives CDR1 KGHSH, CDR2 LQKENI. The CDR3 bases are TGTGCCAGCTCACCCGCAGGGCCCTACGAGCAGTACTTC. Translating it yields CASSPAGPYEQYF.

The chain couples TRBV29-1 to TRBJ2-2; no reliable D call. Germline loops: CDR1 SQVTM, CDR2 ANQGSEA. V was shortened by 4 bases and J by 3 bases, with 6 bases between the two germline ends. The CDR3 spans 12 residues. The CDR3 DNA sequence: TGCAGCGTTGTGCCAGACACCGGGGAGCTGTTTTTT. Its translation is CSVVPDTGELFF.

This clone has more than one count but fewer than ten. One end of the junction is discordant with germline, which a read error may explain. The DNA of the CDR3 is TGTGCCAGCAGTCAAGCCTTAGGATGGGACTTCTACGAGCAGTACTTC. It encodes CASSQALGWDFYEQYF. The chain has TRBV2 and TRBJ2-7; D is perhaps TRBD2 (6 bases). CDR1 SNHLY and CDR2 FYNNEI come from the germline V gene. The CDR3 sequence is 16 residues long.

The chain has TRBV28 and TRBJ2-5, with 10 positions matching TRBD1. The V segment lost 6 bases and the J segment 2 bases; nucleotides outside the gene matches: 9. Germline-derived CDR1 and CDR2 are MDHEN and SYDVKM. This CDR3 spans 16 amino acids. The CDR3 coding sequence is TGTGCCAGCAGCTCATTGGGGACAGGGGATCAAGAGACCCAGTACTTC. Residues: CASSSLGTGDQETQYF.

The V gene is TRBV20-1, the J gene TRBJ2-5; D remains unclear. Germline V gives CDR1 DFQATT, CDR2 SNEGSKA (reference sequence). The V gene lost 6 bases and the J gene lost 5 bases, with 10 bases spanning the gap. The CDR3 is 11 amino acids. CDR3 DNA sequence: TGCAGTGCGCTGCCCGGGGAGACCCAGTACTTC. Translated, it gives CSALPGETQYF.

The V gene is TRBV5-4, the J gene TRBJ2-5; the D is unclear. CDR3 length: 13 amino acids. Germline values: CDR1 SGHNT, CDR2 YYREEE (reference sequence). Between the trimmed V and J ends, which lost 2 bases and 7 bases, there was a span of 12 bases. The CDR3 is CASSFSGSGTQYF. Here the CDR3 DNA reads TGTGCCAGCAGCTTTTCCGGATCGGGGACCCAGTACTTC.

The V gene is TRBV4-2, the J gene TRBJ1-5, with D perhaps matching TRBD1 (6 bases). The CDR3 length is 17 residues. The germline CDR1 and CDR2 sequences are LGHNA and YNFKEQ. V dropped 2 bases and J dropped 7 bases, with 21 bases sitting between them. CDR3 region: CASSQYEPHRVQQPQHF. The CDR3 DNA sequence: TGTGCCAGCAGCCAATATGAGCCCCACAGGGTCCAACAGCCCCAGCATTTT.

This chain connects TRBV30 to TRBJ1-4; the D gene is possibly TRBD1 (5 bases). Per germline, CDR1 GTSNPN and CDR2 SVGIG (reference sequence). The CDR3 loop spans 12 amino acids. Trimming shortened V by 1 base and J by 8 bases, and 8 bases separated the two germline ends. CDR3: CAWSEGWEKLFF. The CDR3 region has the DNA TGTGCCTGGAGTGAGGGGTGGGAAAAACTGTTTTTT.